The entry below describes one TCR beta chain. CDR3 length: 18 residues. Germline V gene lookup returns CDR1 SSHAT and CDR2 FNYEAQ (reference sequence). V lost 0 bases and J lost 0, with 14 bases in between. In TCRdb, the RT-PCR reads were re-called with MiXCR into one record per CDR3 protein. The sample includes hundreds of thousands of distinct CDR3 sequences, 13% to 15% of them seen just once. The chain joins TRBV7-7 to TRBJ2-2; TRBD1 is a possible D gene (6 bases). The specimen sequenced was memory CD4+ T cells from blood. This clonotype was sampled from a female donor in good health, serving as a healthy control. In DNA, the CDR3 is TGTGCCAGCAGCTTAGCGAGCGTGGGGGCCGCGAACACCGGGGAGCTGTTTTTT. Its translation: CASSLASVGAANTGELFF.